The TCR beta chain described here comes from a study of T cell responses to AZD1222 COVID-19 vaccine. Germline V CDR1 and CDR2: LNHDA, SQIVND (reference sequence). The CDR3 has 15 amino acids. Trimming took 3 bases from V and 2 from J, leaving 10 bases between them. Using immunoSEQ multiplex PCR, the repertoire was profiled, and TCRdb retains in-frame clones only, with some absent. The table includes 30,000 to 35,000 clones, roughly 92% detected once. This clone was found a few times. The gene calls are TRBV19 and TRBJ2-2; tentative D call: TRBD1 (6 bases). The sequence was collected from an adult in good health. The sample consisted of peripheral blood, taken on day 0 of AZD1222 vaccination. CDR3 region: CASSMFRGNTGELFF. CDR3 coding DNA: TGTGCCAGTAGTATGTTCAGGGGAAACACCGGGGAGCTGTTTTTT.